This TCR beta chain appears in the sequencing data of a study of vaccination effects on CD4 cells after COVID-19. About the research overall: All study participants received two doses of BNT162b2 or mRNA-1273 vaccine. Sample donation by two convalescent patients took place 16 days and one week before vaccination.

TCRdb's copy holds only in-frame clones and misses some; the assay was immunoSEQ multiplex PCR. The sample lists about 51,000 clones; roughly 72% were seen once. The CDR3 spans 13 residues. Germline V gives CDR1 SNHLY, CDR2 FYNNEI. The ends lost 5 bases at V and 8 bases at J; junction bases unmatched: 3. Once cultured for 10 to 11 days, the cells underwent separation to obtain CD4+ T cells. Comment on this clone: What it binds is unknown.

The rearrangement links TRBV2 to TRBJ2-2, with TRBD2 matching over 9 bases. The TCR comes from a human donor who had a prior SARS-CoV-2 infection. The sequenced sample was CD4+ T cells from PBMCs cultured without peptide, obtained before COVID-19 vaccination. The CDR3 DNA reads TGTGCCAGCAGTCAGGGACTAGCTGGGGAGCTGTTTTTT. It is translated as CASSQGLAGELFF. Complete variable domain (other parts from reference TRBV2 and TRBJ2-2): EPEVTQTPSHQVTQMGQEVILRCVPISNHLYFYWYRQILGQKVEFLVSFYNNEISEKSEIFDDQFSVERPDGSNFTLKIRSTKLEDSAMYFCASSQGLAGELFFGEGSRLTVL.